Sequencing of this TCR beta chain was carried out in a study of stem cell transplantation in POMP-related autoinflammatory disease (dated by TCRdb to about 2021). About the full investigation: It was hypothesized that MHC class I-dependent CD8+ T-cell differentiation and positive selection are impaired by defective thymoproteasomes, resulting in skewing of the TRB repertoire. Before transplant, CD4+ naive T-cell skewing, low CD8+ T-cell proportions, and reduced T-cell cytokine secretion were observed in patients. The effect of POMP deficiency on T-cell receptor beta repertoire diversity and CDR3 characteristics was assessed by high-throughput TRB sequencing.

Remarks on this clone: Its antigen has not been determined. No much larger clone exists at a distance of one base, and base qualities are not known.

Library method: the immunoSEQ multiplex PCR assay. The published analysis was carried out like this. Shannon entropy, which takes clonal size distribution into account, was used to quantify repertoire diversity. The Gini-Simpson index (Simpson_1-D) was used to measure inequality of clonotype distribution. In its TCRdb copy, this immuneACCESS table keeps in-frame sequences only and misses some clones. Where compared with another copy, unresolved V genes explain less than half of these, and the others have no known cause. The DNA gave D and trimming, while V, J and clone size come from that table. The sample table contains 7,000 to 9,000 clones; only one count was recorded for roughly 92% of them. The leading ten clones occupy about 2.7% of the sample. The germline ends are 10 bases apart after V is trimmed by 4 bases and J by 4 bases. The CDR1 and CDR2 encoded by the germline V gene are MGHRA and YSYEKL. The cysteine opens and the phenylalanine closes a CDR3 of 13 amino acids. CDR3 DNA is the only sequence kept; it has 39 bases, read in frame from the first base.

Results and caveats for the whole study, not just this receptor: A restricted number of unique TRB V-J gene pairings was observed in PRAID patients. Across all analyzed T-cell subsets, PRAID patients tended toward lower TRB diversity and higher clonality. In PRAID patients, the trend toward increased clonality and lower diversity reached statistical significance only for regulatory T cells.

What the time point label conveys for this sample: before hematopoietic stem cell transplant. PRAID was a condition in which autoinflammation came alongside prominent immunodeficiency. Before TRB sequencing, the T-cell subsets, namely conventional T cells, CD8+ T cells, regulatory T cells, and T follicular helper cells, were sorted. The material was CD8+ T cells from PBMCs, obtained before stem cell transplantation. The chain couples TRBV4-1 to TRBJ2-5; the D region possibly corresponds to TRBD1 (5 bases align). The sequence derives from a human donor with POMP-related autoinflammation and immune dysregulation (PRAID). The bases read TGCGCCAGCAGCCCAGGGTGGGGAGAGACCCAGTACTTC. Its coded protein is CASSPGWGETQYF.